This TCR beta chain stems from a study of Tregs in tolerant kidney transplant recipients. Overall study context: Mixed chimerism was transient after nonmyeloablative marrow transplants from related graft donors.

Thawed PBMCs were FACS-sorted into unstimulated CD4+CD25+CD127- regulatory T cells, CD4+CD25- non-regulatory cells, CD4 and CD8 cells. Germline-derived CDR1 and CDR2 are SGHAT and FQNNGV. The CDR3 spans 16 residues. V shed 3 bases and J 5 bases; nucleotides not matched to a gene: 4. Study results and caveats: The small number of patients limits these findings pending further validation. In tolerant patients, donor-specific Tregs outgrew total Tregs, suggesting antigen-driven expansion.

With respect to this clone: Its target is not known.

Profiling relied on immunoSEQ multiplex PCR, and the TCRdb table lists in-frame clones only, not all of them. Among about 69,000 clones listed, 85% to 90% were seen once. J is TRBJ2-1 and V is TRBV11-2; TRBD2 agrees at 13 bases. Sequencing was performed on CD4+ T cells from blood, taken before the transplant. The source is a human donor who received a combined kidney and bone marrow transplant. CDR3 in amino acids: CASSFWTSGSNNEQFF. The CDR3 DNA reads as TGTGCCAGCAGCTTTTGGACTAGCGGGAGCAACAATGAGCAGTTCTTC. The variable domain in full, completed from reference TRBV11-2 and TRBJ2-1, reads EAGVAQSPRYKIIEKRQSVAFWCNPISGHATLYWYQQILGQGPKLLIQFQNNGVVDDSQLPKDRFSAERLKGVDSTLKIQPAKLEDSAVYLCASSFWTSGSNNEQFFGPGTRLTVL.